The 28 T cell receptor beta chains below come from one sample, sequenced in a study of Graves' ophthalmopathy and Graves' hyperthyroidism. Researchers took RNA transcripts and amplified TCR beta CDR3 regions from them. First-round RT-PCR with HTBI primers preceded a second-round multiplex PCR. TCRdb reprocessed the multiplex PCR reads with MiXCR, giving one entry per CDR3 protein. The profile shows approximately 1.2 million distinct CDR3 sequences, 35% to 40% of them singletons. Sequencing used peripheral blood or thyroid tissue (not recorded which). All receptors come from an adult man with Graves' hyperthyroidism.

This clonotype showed up just a few times. V is TRBV12-3 or TRBV12-4 and J is TRBJ1-5, with 8 bases that match TRBD1. J lost 6 bases, V lost 5 bases, and 12 bases had no gene match. The CDR3 is 16 residues long. In nucleotides, the CDR3 is TGTGCCAGCAGTCCATCGACAGGGGACCTGGGTCAGCCCCAGCATTTT. It encodes CASSPSTGDLGQPQHF.

V is TRBV10-2 and J is TRBJ2-7; a weak D match, TRBD2 (5 bases). Trimming stripped 0 bases from V and 0 bases from J, with 6 bases between. CDR1 is WSHSY and CDR2 is SAAADI in the germline V gene. The CDR3 covers 14 residues. CDR3 residues: CASSESLASYEQYF. The DNA for the CDR3 is TGCGCCAGCAGTGAGTCGCTAGCCTCCTACGAGCAGTACTTC.

In its sample, this clonotype was seen many times. The chain links TRBV29-1 to TRBJ1-1; no clear D gene. This CDR3 has 13 residues. V was cut by 3 bases and J by 3 bases, with 11 bases left in between. Germline assignment: CDR1 SQVTM and CDR2 ANQGSEA. CDR3 region: CSVDTRLDTEAFF. Written as DNA, the CDR3 is TGCAGCGTTGATACCCGTTTGGACACTGAAGCTTTCTTT.

This clonotype has a count of ten or more. The chain combines TRBV7-6 with TRBJ2-5; TRBD2 might be the D (6 bases). The germline V gene has CDR1 SGHVS and CDR2 FNYEAQ. With 1 base removed from V and 1 base from J, the gap between germline ends came to 7 bases. The CDR3 extends over 14 amino acids. For the CDR3, the DNA is TGTGCCAGCAGCTTAGGCGGGACCCAAGAGACCCAGTACTTC. This sequence encodes CASSLGGTQETQYF. Based on the CDR3 plus reference TRBV7-6 and TRBJ2-5, the full variable domain is GAGVSQSPRYKVTKRGQDVALRCDPISGHVSLYWYRQALGQGPEFLTYFNYEAQQDKSGLPNDRFSAERPEGSISTLTIQRTEQRDSAMYRCASSLGGTQETQYFGPGTRLLVL.

This chain joins TRBV7-2 and TRBJ1-1, with a weak D call TRBD1 (5 bases). The CDR3 sequence is 12 residues long. Between the trimmed V and J ends, which lost 5 bases and 10 bases, there was a span of 14 bases. CDR1 SGHTA and CDR2 FQGNSA come from the germline V gene. The CDR3 DNA is TGTGCCAGCAGCCCCTCAGGGAGTGGAGCTTTCTTT. Its translation is CASSPSGSGAFF.

This clonotype was found a few times. The rearrangement uses TRBV20-1 and TRBJ1-1; D might be TRBD1 (6 bases). CDR1 DFQATT and CDR2 SNEGSKA come from the germline V gene (reference sequence). The V end lost 1 base, the J end lost 11 bases, and 14 bases lay between the germline ends. CDR3 length: 12 amino acids. CDR3: CSARVQGRLAFF. DNA for the CDR3: TGCAGTGCTAGAGTCCAGGGGCGTTTGGCTTTCTTT.

This clonotype was counted a few times. The CDR3 is CASSVDPASGNTIYF. The CDR3 bases are TGTGCCAGCAGCGTAGATCCGGCCTCTGGAAACACCATATATTTT. The rearrangement links TRBV9 to TRBJ1-3; D gene unclear. V shed 0 bases and J shed 0 bases, with 7 bases lying between them. The CDR3 consists of 15 residues. From germline, CDR1 is SGDLS and CDR2 YYNGEE. Combining the CDR3 with reference TRBV9 and TRBJ1-3 gives the whole variable domain DSGVTQTPKHLITATGQRVTLRCSPRSGDLSVYWYQQSLDQGLQFLIQYYNGEERAKGNILERFSAQQFPDLHSELNLSSLELGDSALYFCASSVDPASGNTIYFGEGSWLTVV.

This clonotype was recorded only once. The germline gene is not matched at one end of the junction; a read error may be the cause. The chain combines TRBV7-2 with TRBJ2-5; D unclear. The CDR3 runs 14 residues. Looked up from germline, CDR1 is SGHTA and CDR2 is FQGNSA. CDR3 sequence reads: CASSQDRVRNLRYF. DNA of the CDR3: TGCGCCAGCAGCCAAGATCGGGTCCGAAACCTCCGGTACTTC.

The chain carries TRBV25-1 and TRBJ1-6; 8 positions agree with TRBD1. Germline-derived CDR1 and CDR2 are MGHDK and SYGVNS. J was trimmed by 8 bases and V by 6 bases; bases with no gene match: 3. The CDR3 runs to 13 residues. The CDR3 DNA reads as TGTGCCAGCAGGGACAGGGCTGATTCACCCCTCCACTTT. Protein sequence: CASRDRADSPLHF.

This clonotype was found many times. The DNA for the CDR3 is TGTGCCAGCAGCCAGACAACCTACGAGCAGTACTTC. The encoded protein is CASSQTTYEQYF. The chain carries TRBV14 and TRBJ2-7; D call uncertain. The germline V gene has CDR1 SGHDN and CDR2 FVKESK. The CDR3 has 12 residues. V gave up 3 bases and J gave up 2 bases, with 5 bases separating them.

This clonotype occurred many times. The J gene is TRBJ2-7, the V gene TRBV2; D is ambiguous. The germline gives CDR1 SNHLY, CDR2 FYNNEI. There are 12 residues in the CDR3. V lost 6 bases, J lost 7 bases, and 13 bases lay in between. CDR3 coding DNA: TGTGCCAGCAGATCGGACGGAGTAGAGCAGTACTTC. Translating gives CASRSDGVEQYF.

This clonotype was seen ten or more times. V usage is TRBV20-1 and J usage is TRBJ2-5, with TRBD1 identical over 9 bases. The CDR3 loop spans 15 amino acids. The V gene end was trimmed by 5 bases and the J gene end by 5 bases; junction bases not matched to a gene: 12. Per the germline V gene, CDR1 is DFQATT and CDR2 is SNEGSKA (reference sequence). The chain's CDR3 is CSAGGRDRVLETQYF. CDR3 DNA: TGCAGTGCTGGGGGGAGGGACAGGGTATTGGAGACCCAGTACTTC.

This chain connects TRBV20-1 to TRBJ1-5; 8 positions match TRBD1. The CDR3 spans 15 residues. Germline V gives CDR1 DFQATT, CDR2 SNEGSKA (reference sequence). V shed 2 bases, J shed 3 bases, and the junction held 6 bases outside the gene matches. Written as DNA, the CDR3 is TGCAGTGCTAGACCAGGGGGCAGAAACAATCAGCCCCAGCATTTT. Encoded protein: CSARPGGRNNQPQHF.

This clonotype was seen ten or more times. The J gene is TRBJ1-4, the V gene TRBV10-2; 8 positions agree with TRBD1. This CDR3 comprises 14 residues. V shed 2 bases, J shed 8 bases, and the junction held 4 bases outside the gene matches. From germline, CDR1 is WSHSY and CDR2 SAAADI. The CDR3 DNA is TGCGCCAGCAGTGAGGGACAGGGAAAAGAAAAACTGTTTTTT. Protein: CASSEGQGKEKLFF.

This clonotype was observed at least ten times. This chain connects TRBV15 to TRBJ2-7; 7 bases match TRBD1. The CDR3 has 14 amino acids. Germline V gene sequence: CDR1 LNHNV, CDR2 YYDKDF (reference sequence). The ends lost 4 bases at V and 5 bases at J; junction bases unmatched: 8. The DNA for the CDR3 is TGTGCCACCAGCACACTGACAGGGAACCACGAGCAGTACTTC. It yields the protein CATSTLTGNHEQYF.

This clonotype was seen ten or more times. The rearrangement uses TRBV9 and TRBJ2-6; no clear D gene. Per the germline V gene, CDR1 is SGDLS and CDR2 is YYNGEE. Deletions cut 4 bases from V and 0 bases from J, with 14 bases between. The CDR3 spans 17 residues. DNA of the CDR3: TGTGCCAGCAGCCCGACGTCAGGTAGCTCTGGGGCCAACGTCCTGACTTTC. Amino acids: CASSPTSGSSGANVLTF.

This clonotype has at least ten counts. The V and J genes are TRBV7-2 and TRBJ2-2, with D possibly being TRBD2 (6 bases). V was trimmed by 1 base and J by 4 bases, leaving 10 bases between them. CDR1 SGHTA and CDR2 FQGNSA come from the germline V gene. CDR3 length equals 15 residues. DNA of the CDR3: TGTGCCAGCAGCTTAGTAGTTAGCGGCACCGGGGAGCTGTTTTTT. Protein sequence: CASSLVVSGTGELFF.

This clonotype was counted at least ten times. The CDR3, as DNA: TGCAGCGGGACAGAGAACACTGAAGCTTTCTTT. This gives the protein CSGTENTEAFF. The V gene is TRBV29-1, the J gene TRBJ1-1; D perhaps matches TRBD1 (6 bases). There are 11 residues in the CDR3. The V and J ends lost 7 bases and 1 base respectively, with 7 bases between them. Germline CDR1 is SQVTM and CDR2 is ANQGSEA.

Comment on this clonotype: It is likely a read error, because the conserved phenylalanine at the end of the CDR3 is missing. The limits of the CDR3 on the DNA are not certain, so only TCRdb's listed CDR3 is given. This sequence joins TRBV4-2 and TRBJ1-6; TRBD1, as called in the table, went unchecked against the DNA. CDR1 and CDR2 from the germline V gene are LGHNA and YNFKEQ. The CDR3 is 12 amino acids in total, end residues counted. CDR3 loop: CASSPGRGSHHC.

This chain uses TRBV5-1 with TRBJ2-7, with D possibly being TRBD2 (5 bases). V dropped 5 bases and J dropped 0 bases, with 21 bases sitting between them. Germline values: CDR1 SGHRS, CDR2 YFSETQ. The CDR3 consists of 17 residues. The CDR3 region is CASSLASRTPGSYEQYF. The CDR3 coding sequence is TGCGCCAGCAGTCTAGCCTCCCGGACCCCCGGCTCCTACGAGCAGTACTTC. Using reference TRBV5-1 and TRBJ2-7 for the parts outside the CDR3, the full variable domain is KAGVTQTPRYLIKTRGQQVTLSCSPISGHRSVSWYQQTPGQGLQFLFEYFSETQRNKGNFPGRFSGRQFSNSRSEMNVSTLELGDSALYLCASSLASRTPGSYEQYFGPGTRLTVT.

The chain carries TRBV28 and TRBJ1-1; D is unclear. Trimming stripped 6 bases from V and 6 bases from J, with 8 bases between. Germline values: CDR1 MDHEN, CDR2 SYDVKM. The CDR3 is made up of 11 amino acids. The CDR3 sequence is CASRIGSEAFF. CDR3 DNA sequence: TGTGCCAGCAGGATAGGGTCTGAAGCTTTCTTT.

This clonotype was recorded at least ten times. V usage is TRBV29-1 and J usage is TRBJ2-2; no clear D. This CDR3 contains 13 residues. Trimming cost V 7 bases and J 1 base, with 10 bases left between them. Per germline, CDR1 SQVTM and CDR2 ANQGSEA. The CDR3 spells CSDLERNTGELFF. CDR3 bases: TGCAGCGATCTCGAGCGGAACACCGGGGAGCTGTTTTTT.

Comment on this clonotype: A read error is possible here, since a much larger clone lies one base away. The V and J genes are TRBV19 and TRBJ2-7; D may be TRBD1 or TRBD2 (5 bases each). This CDR3 region has 15 residues. Trimming shortened V by 3 bases and J by 2 bases, and 14 bases separated the two germline ends. Germline V gene data show CDR1 as LNHDA and CDR2 as SQIVND (reference sequence). The CDR3 is CASSIRRDGTYEQYF. CDR3 in DNA: TGTGCCAGTAGTATCCGCCGGGACGGGACCTACGAGCAGTACTTC.

This chain links TRBV7-2 with TRBJ1-5; D may be TRBD1 (6 bases). Per germline, CDR1 SGHTA and CDR2 FQGNSA. The CDR3 has 13 residues. The V end lost 5 bases, the J end lost 14 bases, and 19 bases lay between the germline ends. The CDR3 DNA reads as TGTGCCAGCAGCCAAGCGGACGGACAGTACGAGCATTTT. Protein sequence: CASSQADGQYEHF. Together with reference TRBV7-2 and TRBJ1-5, the CDR3 gives the full variable domain: GAGVSQSPSNKVTEKGKDVELRCDPISGHTALYWYRQSLGQGLEFLIYFQGNSAPDKSGLPSDRFSAERTGGSVSTLTIQRTQQEDSAVYLCASSQADGQYEHFGDGTRLSIL.

This clonotype was counted at least ten times. V usage is TRBV20-1 and J usage is TRBJ1-1, with 9 bases aligning to TRBD1. Germline V gene data show CDR1 as DFQATT and CDR2 as SNEGSKA (reference sequence). The CDR3 consists of 15 residues. J was trimmed by 8 bases and V by 4 bases; bases with no gene match: 14. Written as DNA, the CDR3 is TGCAGTGCTACCCGGGGGACAGGGTTTACCTTAGAAGCTTTCTTT. The encoded protein is CSATRGTGFTLEAFF.

This clonotype was seen many times. The chain joins TRBV5-1 to TRBJ2-6; 7 nucleotides align to TRBD1. Trimming at V came to 5 bases and at J to 2 bases, leaving 4 bases not matched to a gene. This CDR3 region has 15 residues. Germline CDR1 and CDR2: SGHRS and YFSETQ. The CDR3 sequence: CASSTTGTGANVLTF. The CDR3 nucleotides are TGCGCCAGCAGTACGACAGGGACTGGGGCCAACGTCCTGACTTTC. Drawing the rest from reference TRBV5-1 and TRBJ2-6, the complete variable domain is KAGVTQTPRYLIKTRGQQVTLSCSPISGHRSVSWYQQTPGQGLQFLFEYFSETQRNKGNFPGRFSGRQFSNSRSEMNVSTLELGDSALYLCASSTTGTGANVLTFGAGSRLTVL.

A few counts support this clonotype. The chain is built from TRBV6-5 and TRBJ1-5; no reliable D call. V gave up 0 bases and J gave up 4 bases, with 10 bases separating them. The CDR3 loop spans 15 amino acids. CDR1 and CDR2 (germline): MNHEY, SVGAGI. DNA for the CDR3: TGTGCCAGCAGTTACTCCCCAAGGTGGAATCAGCCCCAGCATTTT. It specifies CASSYSPRWNQPQHF.

This clonotype was found many times. The rearrangement joins TRBV15 to TRBJ1-6; D call uncertain. Trimming shortened V by 5 bases and J by 5 bases, and 16 bases separated the two germline ends. In germline, CDR1 is LNHNV, CDR2 YYDKDF (reference sequence). The CDR3 has 16 amino acids. In DNA form, the CDR3 reads TGTGCCACCAGCGTGAAGGGTTTATCCGATAATTCACCCCTCCACTTT. Residues: CATSVKGLSDNSPLHF.